These 7 T cell receptor beta chains were sequenced from one sample in a study of Ad26.COV2.S vaccination and SARS-CoV-2 variants (dated by TCRdb to about 2021). The treatment or condition label corresponds to: over 15 received Ad26.COV2.S at low or high dose, single or two shots; about 5 received placebo; per-sample allocation not given. For vaccine and placebo recipients, repertoires were sequenced using samples collected on day 63 after the first injection. The library relied on the immunoSEQ multiplex PCR assay. TCRdb holds this immuneACCESS table with in-frame rearrangements only. Some clones are missing; in checked studies, unresolved V genes explain under half, and the rest has no known cause. For this sample there are some 480,000 clones; roughly nine tenths appear just once. About 13% of the sample rests with the top ten. The sample in question was peripheral blood, obtained in a trial of Ad26.COV2.S vaccine versus placebo. All receptors derive from a person between 18 and 65 years old who received the Ad26.COV2.S COVID-19 vaccine or a placebo.

This clone was seen only once. The chain has TRBV7-2 and TRBJ2-7; possible D gene TRBD1, 6 bases. Trimming removed 1 base from V and 2 bases from J, with 12 bases in between. In germline, CDR1 is SGHTA, CDR2 FQGNSA. The CDR3 consists of 15 residues. The CDR3 loop is CASSLVWDTTYEQYF. CDR3 DNA sequence: TGTGCCAGCAGCTTAGTTTGGGACACGACCTACGAGCAGTACTTC.

V usage is TRBV30 and J usage is TRBJ2-2; TRBD1 matches at 9 bases. The CDR3 has 16 residues. With V trimmed by 1 base and J by 5 bases, 8 bases remained unmatched. Germline CDR1 and CDR2: GTSNPN and SVGIG (reference sequence). The CDR3 spells CAWSGGRDRVTGELFF. The CDR3 bases are TGTGCCTGGAGTGGAGGCCGGGACAGGGTTACCGGGGAGCTGTTTTTT.

The chain uses TRBV7-9 and TRBJ1-2; TRBD1 matches at 9 bases. In germline, CDR1 is SEHNR, CDR2 FQNEAQ (reference sequence). The J segment lost 8 bases and the V segment lost 4 bases, leaving 8 bases of the junction unmatched. The CDR3 totals 14 residues. The CDR3 nucleotides are TGTGCCAGCAGCTCCGGGACAGGGATTGCGGGCTACACCTTC. This encodes CASSSGTGIAGYTF.

This clone was seen a few times. This chain connects TRBV18 to TRBJ2-1; the match to TRBD1 covers 9 bases. CDR3 length: 15 amino acids. V lost 0 bases, J lost 4 bases, and 1 base stayed unmatched. Germline CDR1 is KGHSH and CDR2 is LQKENI. The CDR3 DNA sequence: TGTGCCAGCTCACCACCGGGACAGGGATACAATGAGCAGTTCTTC. Translation: CASSPPGQGYNEQFF.

This clone occurred a few times. The chain links TRBV24-1 to TRBJ2-2; D might be TRBD1 or TRBD2, each matching 5 bases. The CDR3 is 12 amino acids. Germline V gene sequence: CDR1 KGHDR, CDR2 SFDVKD. The ends were cut back, 4 bases at V and 6 bases at J, with 5 bases in the middle. This CDR3 is CATSEGAGELFF. CDR3 nucleotide sequence: TGTGCCACCAGTGAGGGGGCCGGGGAGCTGTTTTTT.

The genes are TRBV6-5 and TRBJ2-7, with D possibly TRBD2 on 6 matching bases. This CDR3 region has 15 residues. With 6 bases removed from V and 4 bases from J, the gap between germline ends came to 19 bases. Germline values: CDR1 MNHEY, CDR2 SVGAGI. CDR3 DNA sequence: TGTGCCAGCAGCACGCCGGGACTTCCACCATACGAGCAGTACTTC. It codes for CASSTPGLPPYEQYF.

This rearrangement joins TRBV12-3 or TRBV12-4 to TRBJ2-1; D possibly corresponds to TRBD2 (5 bases). The CDR3 is 11 residues long. Between the trimmed V and J ends, which lost 6 bases and 10 bases, there was a span of 10 bases. Here the CDR3 reads CASREGGEQFF. CDR3 in DNA: TGTGCCAGCAGGGAAGGAGGAGAGCAGTTCTTC.